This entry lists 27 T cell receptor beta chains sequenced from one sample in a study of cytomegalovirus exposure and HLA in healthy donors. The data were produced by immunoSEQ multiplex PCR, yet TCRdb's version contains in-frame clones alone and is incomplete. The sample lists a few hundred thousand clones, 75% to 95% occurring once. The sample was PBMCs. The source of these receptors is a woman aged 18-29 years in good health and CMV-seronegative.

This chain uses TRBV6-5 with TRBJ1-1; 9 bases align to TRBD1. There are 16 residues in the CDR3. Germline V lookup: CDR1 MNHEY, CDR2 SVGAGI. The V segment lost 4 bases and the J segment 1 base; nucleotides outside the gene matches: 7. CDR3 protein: CASSSGTGNTNTEAFF. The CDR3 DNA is TGTGCCAGCAGTTCCGGGACAGGGAATACGAACACTGAAGCTTTCTTT.

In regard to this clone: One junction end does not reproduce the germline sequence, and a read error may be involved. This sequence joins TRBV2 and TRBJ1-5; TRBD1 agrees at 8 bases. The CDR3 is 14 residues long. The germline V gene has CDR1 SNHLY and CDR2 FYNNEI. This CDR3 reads CASTENDRGQPQHF. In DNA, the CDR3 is TGTGCCAGCACTGAAAATGACAGGGGTCAGCCCCAGCATTTT.

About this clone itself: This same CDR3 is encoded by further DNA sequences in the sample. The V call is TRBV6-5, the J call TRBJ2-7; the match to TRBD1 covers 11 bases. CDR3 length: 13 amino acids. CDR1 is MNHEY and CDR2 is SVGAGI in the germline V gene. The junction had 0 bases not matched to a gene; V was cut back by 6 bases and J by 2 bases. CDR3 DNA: TGTGCCAGCAGGGGACAGGGGGCCTACGAGCAGTACTTC. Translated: CASRGQGAYEQYF.

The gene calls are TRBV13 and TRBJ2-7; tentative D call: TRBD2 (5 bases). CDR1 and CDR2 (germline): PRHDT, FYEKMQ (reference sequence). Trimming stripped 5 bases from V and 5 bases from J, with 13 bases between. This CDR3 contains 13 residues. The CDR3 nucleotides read TGTGCCAGCAGCACCCTTCAGGAGGACGAGCAGTACTTC. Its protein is CASSTLQEDEQYF.

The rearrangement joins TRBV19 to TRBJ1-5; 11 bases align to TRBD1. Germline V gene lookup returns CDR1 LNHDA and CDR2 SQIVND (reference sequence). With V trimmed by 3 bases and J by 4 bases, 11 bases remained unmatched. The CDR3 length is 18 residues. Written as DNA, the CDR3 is TGTGCCAGTAGTATTACCCGAGCCGGGACAGGGGGTAATCAGCCCCAGCATTTT. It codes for CASSITRAGTGGNQPQHF.

In DNA, the CDR3 is TGTGCCAGCAGGCCTAGCGGGAGCCCCAGGGAGCTGTTTTTT. Translation: CASRPSGSPRELFF. The chain couples TRBV27 to TRBJ2-2, with 10 nucleotides matching TRBD2. CDR1 and CDR2 (germline): MNHEY, SMNVEV (reference sequence). The length of the CDR3 is 14 residues. The V gene end was trimmed by 6 bases and the J gene end by 9 bases; junction bases not matched to a gene: 7.

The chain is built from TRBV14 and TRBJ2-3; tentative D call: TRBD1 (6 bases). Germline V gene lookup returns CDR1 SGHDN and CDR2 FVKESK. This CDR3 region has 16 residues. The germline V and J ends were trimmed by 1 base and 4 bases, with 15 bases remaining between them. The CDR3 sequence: CASSQVLGARADTQYF. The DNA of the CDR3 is TGTGCCAGCAGCCAAGTTCTGGGGGCGCGGGCAGATACGCAGTATTTT.

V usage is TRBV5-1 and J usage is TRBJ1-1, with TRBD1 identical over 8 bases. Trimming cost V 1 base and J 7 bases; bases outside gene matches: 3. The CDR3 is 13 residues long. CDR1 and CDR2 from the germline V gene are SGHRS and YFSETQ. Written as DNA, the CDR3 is TGCGCCAGCAGCTTGTCTGGGACAGGTGAAGCTTTCTTT. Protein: CASSLSGTGEAFF.

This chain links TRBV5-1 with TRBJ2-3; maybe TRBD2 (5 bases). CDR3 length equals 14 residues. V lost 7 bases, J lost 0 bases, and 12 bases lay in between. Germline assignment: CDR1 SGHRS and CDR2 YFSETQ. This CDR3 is CASQMRTSTDTQYF. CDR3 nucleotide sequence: TGCGCCAGCCAAATGCGGACTAGCACAGATACGCAGTATTTT. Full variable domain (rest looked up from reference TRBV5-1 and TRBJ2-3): KAGVTQTPRYLIKTRGQQVTLSCSPISGHRSVSWYQQTPGQGLQFLFEYFSETQRNKGNFPGRFSGRQFSNSRSEMNVSTLELGDSALYLCASQMRTSTDTQYFGPGTRLTVL.

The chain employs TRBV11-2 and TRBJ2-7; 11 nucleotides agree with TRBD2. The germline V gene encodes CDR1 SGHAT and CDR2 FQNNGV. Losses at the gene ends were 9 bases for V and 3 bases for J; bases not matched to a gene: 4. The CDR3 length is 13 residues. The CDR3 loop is CASRTSGSYEQYF. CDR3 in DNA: TGTGCCAGTCGTACTAGCGGGAGCTACGAGCAGTACTTC.

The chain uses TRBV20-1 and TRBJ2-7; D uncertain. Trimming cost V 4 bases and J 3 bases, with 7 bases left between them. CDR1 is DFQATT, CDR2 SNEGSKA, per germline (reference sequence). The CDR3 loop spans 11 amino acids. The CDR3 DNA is TGCAGTGCTAAAGCAGGCTACGAGCAGTACTTC. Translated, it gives CSAKAGYEQYF.

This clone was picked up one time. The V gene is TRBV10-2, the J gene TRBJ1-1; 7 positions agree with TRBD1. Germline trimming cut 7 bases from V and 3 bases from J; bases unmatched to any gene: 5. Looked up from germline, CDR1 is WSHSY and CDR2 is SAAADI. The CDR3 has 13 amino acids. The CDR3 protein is CASKDRKDTEAFF. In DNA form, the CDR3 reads TGCGCCAGCAAGGACAGGAAAGACACTGAAGCTTTCTTT.

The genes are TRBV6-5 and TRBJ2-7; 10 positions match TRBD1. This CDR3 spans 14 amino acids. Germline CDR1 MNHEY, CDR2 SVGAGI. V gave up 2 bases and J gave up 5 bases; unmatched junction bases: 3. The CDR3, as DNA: TGTGCCAGCAGTTACCCCGGGACAGGGGACGAGCAGTACTTC. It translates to CASSYPGTGDEQYF.

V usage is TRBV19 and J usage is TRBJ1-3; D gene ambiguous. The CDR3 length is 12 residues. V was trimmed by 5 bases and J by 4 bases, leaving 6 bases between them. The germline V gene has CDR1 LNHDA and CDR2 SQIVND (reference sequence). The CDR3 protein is CASSSQGNTIYF. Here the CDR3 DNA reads TGTGCCAGTAGTTCTCAGGGAAACACCATATATTTT.

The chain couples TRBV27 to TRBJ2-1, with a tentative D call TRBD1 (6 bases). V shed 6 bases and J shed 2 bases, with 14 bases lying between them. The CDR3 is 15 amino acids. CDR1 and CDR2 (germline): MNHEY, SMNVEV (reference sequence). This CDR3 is CASRDGTPTYNEQFF. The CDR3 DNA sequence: TGTGCCAGCAGGGACGGGACACCGACCTACAATGAGCAGTTCTTC.

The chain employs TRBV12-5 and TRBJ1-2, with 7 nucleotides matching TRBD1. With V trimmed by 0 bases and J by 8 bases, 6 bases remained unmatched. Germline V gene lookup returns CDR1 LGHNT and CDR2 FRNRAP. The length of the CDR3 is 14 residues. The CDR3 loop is CASGLVQGSRGYTF. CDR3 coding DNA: TGTGCTAGTGGTTTGGTACAGGGGTCTAGAGGCTACACCTTC.

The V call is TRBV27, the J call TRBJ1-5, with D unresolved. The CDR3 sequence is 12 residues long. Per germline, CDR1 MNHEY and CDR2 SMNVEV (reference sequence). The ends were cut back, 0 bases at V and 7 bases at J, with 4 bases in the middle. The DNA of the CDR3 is TGTGCCAGCAGTTTATCAGCGCAGCCCCAGCATTTT. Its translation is CASSLSAQPQHF.

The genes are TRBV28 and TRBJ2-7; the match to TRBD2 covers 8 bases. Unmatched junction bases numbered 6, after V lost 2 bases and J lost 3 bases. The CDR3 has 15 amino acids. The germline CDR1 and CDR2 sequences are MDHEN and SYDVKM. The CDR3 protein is CASSLTGAGDYEQYF. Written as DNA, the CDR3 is TGTGCCAGCAGTTTAACGGGAGCGGGGGACTACGAGCAGTACTTC.

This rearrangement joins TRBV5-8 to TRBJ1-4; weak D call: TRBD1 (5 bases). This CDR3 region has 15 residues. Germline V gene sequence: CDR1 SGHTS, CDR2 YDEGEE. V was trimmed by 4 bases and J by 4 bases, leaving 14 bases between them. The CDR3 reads CASSLRQRLNEKLFF. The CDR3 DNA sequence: TGTGCCAGCAGCCTCCGACAGCGACTTAATGAAAAACTGTTTTTT.

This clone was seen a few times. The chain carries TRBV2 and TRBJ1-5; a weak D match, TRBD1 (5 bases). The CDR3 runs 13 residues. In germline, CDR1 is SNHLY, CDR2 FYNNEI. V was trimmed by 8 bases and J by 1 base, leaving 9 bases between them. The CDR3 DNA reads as TGTGCCAGCGGGAGGGGAAGCAATCAGCCCCAGCATTTT. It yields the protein CASGRGSNQPQHF. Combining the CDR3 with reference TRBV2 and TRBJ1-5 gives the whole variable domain EPEVTQTPSHQVTQMGQEVILRCVPISNHLYFYWYRQILGQKVEFLVSFYNNEISEKSEIFDDQFSVERPDGSNFTLKIRSTKLEDSAMYFCASGRGSNQPQHFGDGTRLSIL.

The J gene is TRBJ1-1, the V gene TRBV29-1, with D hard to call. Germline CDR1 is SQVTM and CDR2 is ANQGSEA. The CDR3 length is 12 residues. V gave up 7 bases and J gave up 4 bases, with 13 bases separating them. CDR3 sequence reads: CSGEEPSTEAFF. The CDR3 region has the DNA TGCAGCGGCGAGGAGCCCAGCACTGAAGCTTTCTTT.

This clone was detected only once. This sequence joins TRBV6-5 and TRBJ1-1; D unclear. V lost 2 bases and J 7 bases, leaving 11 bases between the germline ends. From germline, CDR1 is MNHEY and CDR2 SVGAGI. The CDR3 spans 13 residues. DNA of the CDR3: TGTGCCAGCAGTTACCTCCCGAGACATGAAGCTTTCTTT. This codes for CASSYLPRHEAFF.

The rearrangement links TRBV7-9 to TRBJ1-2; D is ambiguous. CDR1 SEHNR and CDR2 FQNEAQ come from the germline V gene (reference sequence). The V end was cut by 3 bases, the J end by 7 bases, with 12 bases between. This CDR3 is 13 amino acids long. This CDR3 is CASSFGWGVGYTF. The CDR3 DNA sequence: TGTGCCAGCAGCTTCGGTTGGGGAGTTGGCTACACCTTC.

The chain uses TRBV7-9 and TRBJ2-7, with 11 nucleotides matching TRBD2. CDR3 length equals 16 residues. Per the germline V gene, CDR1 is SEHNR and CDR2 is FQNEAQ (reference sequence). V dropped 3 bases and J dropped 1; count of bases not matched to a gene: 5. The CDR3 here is CASSLPGTSGSYEQYF. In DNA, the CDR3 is TGTGCCAGCAGCTTGCCCGGGACTAGCGGTTCCTACGAGCAGTACTTC. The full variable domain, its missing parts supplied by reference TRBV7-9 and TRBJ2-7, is DTGVSQNPRHKITKRGQNVTFRCDPISEHNRLYWYRQTLGQGPEFLTYFQNEAQLEKSRLLSDRFSAERPKGSFSTLEIQRTEQGDSAMYLCASSLPGTSGSYEQYFGPGTRLTVT.

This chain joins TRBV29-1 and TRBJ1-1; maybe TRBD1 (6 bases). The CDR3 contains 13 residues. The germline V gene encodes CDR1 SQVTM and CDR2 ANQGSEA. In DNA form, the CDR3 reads TGCACCATAATAAGGGGGGGCGCAGGTGAAGCTTTCTTT. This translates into CTIIRGGAGEAFF.

Here the CDR3 reads CSAGGSEFRSYTEAFF. The CDR3 DNA reads as TGCAGCGCCGGGGGAAGTGAATTTCGGTCGTACACTGAAGCTTTCTTT. This chain links TRBV29-1 with TRBJ1-1, with D maybe TRBD1 (5 bases). The CDR3 contains 16 residues. V was clipped by 7 bases and J by 3 bases, with 24 bases between them. Germline V gives CDR1 SQVTM, CDR2 ANQGSEA.

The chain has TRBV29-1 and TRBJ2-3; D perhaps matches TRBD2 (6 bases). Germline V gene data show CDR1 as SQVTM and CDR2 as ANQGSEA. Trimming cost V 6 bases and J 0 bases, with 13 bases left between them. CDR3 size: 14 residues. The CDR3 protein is CSVSGLPSTDTQYF. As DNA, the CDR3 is TGCAGCGTCTCGGGACTCCCTAGCACAGATACGCAGTATTTT.